The text below deals with one T cell receptor beta chain. As yet, its antigen is unknown. The unexposed donors gave CD4+ T cells in about 2010-2019, prior to COVID-19. The cells were cultured for about ten days before CD4+ T cells were isolated. Unexposed-donor CD4+ T cells were probed with SARS-CoV-2 S/N and four cold-coronavirus spikes, cells permitting. Between the trimmed V and J ends, which lost 2 bases and 0 bases, there was a span of 13 bases. This CDR3 is 16 amino acids long. Germline V lookup: CDR1 SQVTM, CDR2 ANQGSEA. This record comes from a study of CD4 T cells in relation to SARS-CoV-2 and coronaviruses. Looking at the study overall: After approximately 10 days of antigen culture, PBMC TCR beta CDR3s were sequenced. General study findings and limits: Crossreactive clones expanded significantly less to SARS-CoV-2 than monoreactive clones.

Profiling relied on immunoSEQ multiplex PCR, and the TCRdb table lists in-frame clones only, not all of them. The table shows about 29,000 clones, with 75% to 80% occurring only once. The V call is TRBV29-1, the J call TRBJ1-4; D is ambiguous. Sample: CD4+ T cells from PBMCs, cultured in vitro. This clonotype was sampled from a human donor in good health. CDR3 in amino acids: CSVESSAGATNEKLFF. CDR3 in DNA: TGCAGCGTTGAATCTTCTGCAGGAGCAACTAATGAAAAACTGTTTTTT. Filled out from reference TRBV29-1 and TRBJ1-4, the complete variable domain reads SAVISQKPSRDICQRGTSLTIQCQVDSQVTMMFWYRQQPGQSLTLIATANQGSEATYESGFVIDKFPISRPNLTFSTLTVSNMSPEDSSIYLCSVESSAGATNEKLFFGSGTQLSVL.